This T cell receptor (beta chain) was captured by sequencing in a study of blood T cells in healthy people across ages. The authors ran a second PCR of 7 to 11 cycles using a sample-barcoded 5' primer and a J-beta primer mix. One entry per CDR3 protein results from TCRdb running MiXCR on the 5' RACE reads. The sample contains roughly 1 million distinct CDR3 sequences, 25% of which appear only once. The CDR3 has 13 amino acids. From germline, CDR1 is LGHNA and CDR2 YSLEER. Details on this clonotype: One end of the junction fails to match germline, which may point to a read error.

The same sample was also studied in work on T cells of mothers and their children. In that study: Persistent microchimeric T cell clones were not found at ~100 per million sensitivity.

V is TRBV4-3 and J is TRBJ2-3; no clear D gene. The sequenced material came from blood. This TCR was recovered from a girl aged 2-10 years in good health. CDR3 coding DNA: TGCGTCAGCAGCCCGAGCCACACAGATACGCAGTATTTT. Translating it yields CVSSPSHTDTQYF.